A selection of T cell receptor beta chains follows, all from one sample in a study of glioma-infiltrating T cells. In TCRdb, the multiplex PCR reads were re-called with MiXCR into one record per CDR3 protein. The sample has approximately 120,000 distinct CDR3 sequences, 20% to 30% seen once. The source material was glioma tissue, nonneoplastic brain tissue, or PBMCs (not recorded which). The receptors were sampled from a human donor with low-grade glioma or glioblastoma, undergoing nonglioma brain surgery, or in good health (not recorded which). Both conserved end residues are part of each CDR3. The D gene is left open where the match is weak. Size is omitted from some rows. Given values are once, few, many or a class for expanded clones.

cdr3_nt: TGCGCCAGCAGTCACATCTCCAGCGCCAACACAGATACGCAGTATTTT
cdr3_aa: CASSHISSANTDTQYF
v_call: TRBV10-1
d_call: .
cdr3_length: 16
clone_size: many
j_call: TRBJ2-3

cdr3_nt: TGTGCCAGCAGTCAATCCGGGACGAAGACCCAGTACTTC
cdr3_aa: CASSQSGTKTQYF
v_call: TRBV6-2/TRBV6-3
d_call: .
cdr3_length: 13
clone_size: many
j_call: TRBJ2-5

cdr3_nt: TGTGACAGCTCACCAGGGGGCCTCAGCACAGATACGCAGTATTTT
cdr3_aa: CDSSPGGLSTDTQYF
v_call: TRBV18
d_call: TRBD1
cdr3_length: 15
clone_size: .
j_call: TRBJ2-3

cdr3_nt: TGTGCCAGCAGCTTGGGACATCGGGGGGCTAATGAAAAACTGTTTTTT
cdr3_aa: CASSLGHRGANEKLFF
v_call: TRBV7-9
d_call: .
cdr3_length: 16
clone_size: few
j_call: TRBJ1-4

cdr3_nt: TGTGCCAGCAGTCATCTCGACAGGGGAAGGGGCTACACCTTC
cdr3_aa: CASSHLDRGRGYTF
v_call: TRBV12-3/TRBV12-4
d_call: TRBD1
cdr3_length: 14
clone_size: many
j_call: TRBJ1-2

cdr3_nt: TGTGCCATCAGTGAGTCTACAGATACGCAGTATTTT
cdr3_aa: CAISESTDTQYF
v_call: TRBV10-3
d_call: .
cdr3_length: 12
clone_size: many
j_call: TRBJ2-3

cdr3_nt: TGTGCCAGTAGTATAAGGTACAAAGAAGCTTTCTTT
cdr3_aa: CASSIRYKEAFF
v_call: TRBV19
d_call: .
cdr3_length: 12
clone_size: .
j_call: TRBJ1-1

cdr3_nt: TGTGCCAGCAGCCAAAAAGGCGGGGTATGGTCAGCTTTCTTT
cdr3_aa: CASSQKGGVWSAFF
v_call: TRBV3-1
d_call: .
cdr3_length: 14
clone_size: .
j_call: TRBJ1-1

cdr3_nt: TGTGCCAGCAGCCAAGAGATGGTGCTAGCGGGAGGATACTCCTACGAGCAGTACTTC
cdr3_aa: CASSQEMVLAGGYSYEQYF
v_call: TRBV4-2
d_call: TRBD2
cdr3_length: 19
clone_size: .
j_call: TRBJ2-7

cdr3_nt: TGCGCCAGCAGCAAAAAGGACTACCAAGAGACCCAGTACTTC
cdr3_aa: CASSKKDYQETQYF
v_call: TRBV5-1
d_call: .
cdr3_length: 14
clone_size: .
j_call: TRBJ2-5

cdr3_nt: TGTGCCAGCAGCCCCCTCGCAGGGGGCAAAACAGATACGCAGTATTTT
cdr3_aa: CASSPLAGGKTDTQYF
v_call: TRBV14
d_call: TRBD1
cdr3_length: 16
clone_size: .
j_call: TRBJ2-3

cdr3_nt: TGTGCCAGCACGATTAGAGAATCGGGCGGCACTGAAGCTTTCTTT
cdr3_aa: CASTIRESGGTEAFF
v_call: TRBV7-9
d_call: .
cdr3_length: 15
clone_size: few
j_call: TRBJ1-1

cdr3_nt: TGCAGTGCTAGAAAGGTGACTAGCGGGAACGAGCAGTACTTC
cdr3_aa: CSARKVTSGNEQYF
v_call: TRBV20-1
d_call: TRBD2
cdr3_length: 14
clone_size: many
j_call: TRBJ2-7

cdr3_nt: TGCAGTGCTAGCGCGATGAACACTGAAGCTTTCTTT
cdr3_aa: CSASAMNTEAFF
v_call: TRBV20-1
d_call: .
cdr3_length: 12
clone_size: many
j_call: TRBJ1-1

cdr3_nt: TGCAGTGCTCCTCTAGGGGACGGATTCTACGAGCAGTACTTC
cdr3_aa: CSAPLGDGFYEQYF
v_call: TRBV20-1
d_call: .
cdr3_length: 14
clone_size: many
j_call: TRBJ2-7

cdr3_nt: TGTGCCAGCAGCCCCAGGGGAGCGGCGAGCACAGATACGCAGTATTTT
cdr3_aa: CASSPRGAASTDTQYF
v_call: TRBV3-1
d_call: .
cdr3_length: 16
clone_size: many
j_call: TRBJ2-3

cdr3_nt: TGCAGCGTCGCGGGACAGGTGGCATTAGACGAGCAGTACTTC
cdr3_aa: CSVAGQVALDEQYF
v_call: TRBV29-1
d_call: TRBD1
cdr3_length: 14
clone_size: many
j_call: TRBJ2-7

cdr3_nt: TGCAGCGTCAGGTGGGAAACTAATGAAAAACTGTTTTTT
cdr3_aa: CSVRWETNEKLFF
v_call: TRBV29-1
d_call: .
cdr3_length: 13
clone_size: once
j_call: TRBJ1-4

cdr3_nt: TGTGCTAGCACCCCGGGGATGGGACATTCCTACGAGCAGTACTTC
cdr3_aa: CASTPGMGHSYEQYF
v_call: TRBV27
d_call: .
cdr3_length: 15
clone_size: .
j_call: TRBJ2-7

cdr3_nt: TGCGCCAGCAGTGAGTCTCTAGCGGGAGGGCCAAGAGAGACCCAGTACTTC
cdr3_aa: CASSESLAGGPRETQYF
v_call: TRBV10-1
d_call: TRBD2
cdr3_length: 17
clone_size: .
j_call: TRBJ2-5

cdr3_nt: TGTGCCAGCACCCCAGGGCCTTATAATTCACCCCTCCACTTT
cdr3_aa: CASTPGPYNSPLHF
v_call: TRBV6-1
d_call: .
cdr3_length: 14
clone_size: many
j_call: TRBJ1-6

cdr3_nt: TGCGCCAGCAGCCAAGATGGGGCGGGGGGACGGACAGATACGCAGTATTTT
cdr3_aa: CASSQDGAGGRTDTQYF
v_call: TRBV4-1
d_call: TRBD2
cdr3_length: 17
clone_size: few
j_call: TRBJ2-3

cdr3_nt: TGTGCCAGCAGCCATGGAGACAGGCCAGAAGCTTTCTTT
cdr3_aa: CASSHGDRPEAFF
v_call: TRBV3-1
d_call: .
cdr3_length: 13
clone_size: many
j_call: TRBJ1-1

cdr3_nt: TGTGCCAGCAGCCCCGCGCCCACCGGTTCACCCCTCCACTTT
cdr3_aa: CASSPAPTGSPLHF
v_call: TRBV7-8
d_call: .
cdr3_length: 14
clone_size: many
j_call: TRBJ1-6

cdr3_nt: TGCAGCGTCGAACCGGGACCTCAGGAGACCCAGTACTTC
cdr3_aa: CSVEPGPQETQYF
v_call: TRBV29-1
d_call: .
cdr3_length: 13
clone_size: many
j_call: TRBJ2-5

cdr3_nt: TGTGCCATCAGTGGCCGAGGGACCCCAGGGCAGCCCCAGCATTTT
cdr3_aa: CAISGRGTPGQPQHF
v_call: TRBV10-3
d_call: .
cdr3_length: 15
clone_size: many
j_call: TRBJ1-5

cdr3_nt: TGCGCCAGCAGTGAGGGGGACACTGAAGCTTTCTTT
cdr3_aa: CASSEGDTEAFF
v_call: TRBV10-2
d_call: .
cdr3_length: 12
clone_size: .
j_call: TRBJ1-1

cdr3_nt: TGTGCCAGCAGAAGGACAGGGATCGGTGAGCAGTTCTTC
cdr3_aa: CASRRTGIGEQFF
v_call: TRBV6-1
d_call: TRBD1
cdr3_length: 13
clone_size: .
j_call: TRBJ2-1

cdr3_nt: TGTGCCAGCAGCCTCACCAGCTCCTACGAGCAGTACTTC
cdr3_aa: CASSLTSSYEQYF
v_call: TRBV6-2/TRBV6-3
d_call: .
cdr3_length: 13
clone_size: many
j_call: TRBJ2-7

cdr3_nt: TGTGCCAGCAGCAGGGGACTAGCCCCAACCGGAGATACGCAGTATTTT
cdr3_aa: CASSRGLAPTGDTQYF
v_call: TRBV7-2
d_call: TRBD2
cdr3_length: 16
clone_size: many
j_call: TRBJ2-3